The T cell receptor beta chain described here comes from a study of T cells in Graves' hyperthyroidism and ophthalmopathy. The CDR3 sequence is 15 residues long. V dropped 0 bases and J dropped 5 bases, with 13 bases sitting between them. CDR1 PRHDT and CDR2 FYEKMQ come from the germline V gene (reference sequence). The CDR3 regions of TCR beta were amplified from RNA transcripts. An initial round of RT-PCR targeting the TCR CDR3 relied on the HTBI primer set. From the multiplex PCR reads, TCRdb called clonotypes with MiXCR, one entry per CDR3 protein. In the table there are approximately 530,000 distinct CDR3 sequences, roughly a sixth of which are singletons.

This chain links TRBV13 with TRBJ1-2; D is possibly TRBD1 (6 bases). The sequencing sample was made of blood. The source of this sequence is a woman under 30 with Graves' hyperthyroidism. CDR3 protein: CASSLGLDSFYGYTF. The CDR3 nucleotides are TGTGCCAGCAGCTTAGGCCTGGACAGTTTTTATGGCTACACCTTC.